The present entry profiles one T cell receptor beta chain with its context. The data stem from a study of CD8 T cells in Susac syndrome. RNA totalling about 0.45 to 1 ug underwent reverse transcription with random hexamers. Amplification of TCR beta CDR3 was carried out by immunoSEQ multiplex PCR, which covered 54 Vbeta and 13 Jbeta segments. TCRdb re-called the immunoSEQ multiplex PCR reads through MiXCR, storing one row per CDR3 protein. This sample yields approximately 190,000 distinct CDR3 sequences, of which under 95% are seen a single time; 0.1% belongs to the top ten. Healthy donors matched for age and sex were used as controls. V was cut by 1 base and J by 2 bases, with 11 bases left in between. Germline V CDR1 and CDR2: LGHDT, YNNKEL (reference sequence). This CDR3 region has 15 residues.

The sequenced sample was CD4+ T cells from PBMCs. The chain joins TRBV3-1 to TRBJ1-2; D may be TRBD1 (5 bases). The receptor was derived from a human donor in good health. The CDR3 reads CASSQGPGRNYGYTF. The CDR3 DNA reads TGTGCCAGCAGCCAAGGTCCAGGGAGGAACTATGGCTACACCTTC.